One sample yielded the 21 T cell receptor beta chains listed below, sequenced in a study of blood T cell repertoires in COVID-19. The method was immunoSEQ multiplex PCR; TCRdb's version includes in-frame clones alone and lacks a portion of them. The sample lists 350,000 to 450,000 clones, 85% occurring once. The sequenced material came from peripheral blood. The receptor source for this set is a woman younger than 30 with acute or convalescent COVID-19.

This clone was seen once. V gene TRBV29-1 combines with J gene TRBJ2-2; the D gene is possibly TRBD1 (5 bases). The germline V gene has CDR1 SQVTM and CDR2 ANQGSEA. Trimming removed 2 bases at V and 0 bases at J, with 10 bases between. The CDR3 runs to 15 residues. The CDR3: CSVERLGPNTGELFF. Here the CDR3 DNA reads TGCAGCGTTGAAAGGTTGGGGCCGAACACCGGGGAGCTGTTTTTT.

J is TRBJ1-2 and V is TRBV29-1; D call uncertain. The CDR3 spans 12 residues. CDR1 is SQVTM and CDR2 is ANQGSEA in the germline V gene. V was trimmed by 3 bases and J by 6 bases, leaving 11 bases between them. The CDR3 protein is CSVDGGPNGYTF. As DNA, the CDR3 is TGCAGCGTTGATGGTGGCCCCAATGGCTACACCTTC.

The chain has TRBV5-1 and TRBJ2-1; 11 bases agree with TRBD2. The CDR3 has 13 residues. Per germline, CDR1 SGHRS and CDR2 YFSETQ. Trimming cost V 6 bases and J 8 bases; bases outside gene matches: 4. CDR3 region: CASKLAGVDEQFF. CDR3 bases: TGCGCCAGCAAACTAGCGGGAGTCGATGAGCAGTTCTTC.

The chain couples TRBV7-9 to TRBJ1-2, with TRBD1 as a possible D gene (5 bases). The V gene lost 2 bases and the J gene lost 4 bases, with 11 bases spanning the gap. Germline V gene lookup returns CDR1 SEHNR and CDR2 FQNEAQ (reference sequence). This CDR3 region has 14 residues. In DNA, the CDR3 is TGTGCCAGCAGCTTAAGCAGGGAAATCTATGGCTACACCTTC. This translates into CASSLSREIYGYTF.

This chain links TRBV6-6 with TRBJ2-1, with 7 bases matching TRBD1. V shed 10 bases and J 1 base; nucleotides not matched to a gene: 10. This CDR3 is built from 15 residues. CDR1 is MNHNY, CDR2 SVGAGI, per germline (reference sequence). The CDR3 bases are TGTGCCACCACCCCCCGGGACAGTTCCTACAATGAGCAGTTCTTC. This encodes CATTPRDSSYNEQFF.

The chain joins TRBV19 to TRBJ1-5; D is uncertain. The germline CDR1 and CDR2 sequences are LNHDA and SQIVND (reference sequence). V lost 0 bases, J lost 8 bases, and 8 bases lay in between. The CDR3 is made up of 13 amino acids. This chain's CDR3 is CASSIDLVKPQHF. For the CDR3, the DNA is TGTGCCAGTAGTATAGATCTAGTTAAGCCCCAGCATTTT. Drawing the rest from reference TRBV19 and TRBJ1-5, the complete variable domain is DGGITQSPKYLFRKEGQNVTLSCEQNLNHDAMYWYRQDPGQGLRLIYYSQIVNDFQKGDIAEGYSVSREKKESFPLTVTSAQKNPTAFYLCASSIDLVKPQHFGDGTRLSIL.

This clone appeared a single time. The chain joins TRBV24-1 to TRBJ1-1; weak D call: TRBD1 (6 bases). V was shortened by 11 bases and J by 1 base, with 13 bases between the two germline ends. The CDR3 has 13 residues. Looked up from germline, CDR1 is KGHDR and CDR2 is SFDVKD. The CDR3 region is CAITTGENTEAFF. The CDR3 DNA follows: TGTGCCATCACGACAGGAGAGAACACTGAAGCTTTCTTT.

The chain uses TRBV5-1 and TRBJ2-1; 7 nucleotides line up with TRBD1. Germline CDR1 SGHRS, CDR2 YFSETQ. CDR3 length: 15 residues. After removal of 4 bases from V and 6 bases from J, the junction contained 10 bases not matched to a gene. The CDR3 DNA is TGCGCCAGCAGCGAAAGACAGGGTTCGGGCAATGAGCAGTTCTTC. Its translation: CASSERQGSGNEQFF.

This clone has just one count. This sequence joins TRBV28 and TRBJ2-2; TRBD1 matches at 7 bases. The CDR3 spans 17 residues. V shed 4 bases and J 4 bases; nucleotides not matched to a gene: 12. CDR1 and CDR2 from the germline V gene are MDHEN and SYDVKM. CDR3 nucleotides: TGTGCCAGCAGTTCCACAACAGGGGTTTCGGGCACCGGGGAGCTGTTTTTT. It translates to CASSSTTGVSGTGELFF.

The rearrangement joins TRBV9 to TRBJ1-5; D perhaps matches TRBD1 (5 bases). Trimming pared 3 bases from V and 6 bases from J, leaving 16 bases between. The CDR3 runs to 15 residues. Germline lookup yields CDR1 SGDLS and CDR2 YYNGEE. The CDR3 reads CASSDRPGLSQPQHF. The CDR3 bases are TGTGCCAGCAGCGACCGCCCAGGGTTGAGTCAGCCCCAGCATTTT.

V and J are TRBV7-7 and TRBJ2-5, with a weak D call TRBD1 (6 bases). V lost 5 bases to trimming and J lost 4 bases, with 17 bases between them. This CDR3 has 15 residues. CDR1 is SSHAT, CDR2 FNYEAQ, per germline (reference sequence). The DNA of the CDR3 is TGTGCCAGCAGCCAGAGGTGGGGCAGGGGAGAGACCCAGTACTTC. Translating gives CASSQRWGRGETQYF.

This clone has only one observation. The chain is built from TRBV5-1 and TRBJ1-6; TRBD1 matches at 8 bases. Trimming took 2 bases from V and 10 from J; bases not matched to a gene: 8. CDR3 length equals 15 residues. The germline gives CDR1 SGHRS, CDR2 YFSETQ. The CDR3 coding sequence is TGCGCCAGCAGCTTAGAAGGACAGGGTTCATCACCCCTCCACTTT. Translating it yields CASSLEGQGSSPLHF.

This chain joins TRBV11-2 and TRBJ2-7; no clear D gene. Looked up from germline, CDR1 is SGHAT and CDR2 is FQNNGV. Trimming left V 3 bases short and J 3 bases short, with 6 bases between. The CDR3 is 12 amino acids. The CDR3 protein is CASSFHSYEQYF. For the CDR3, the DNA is TGTGCCAGCAGCTTTCACAGCTACGAGCAGTACTTC.

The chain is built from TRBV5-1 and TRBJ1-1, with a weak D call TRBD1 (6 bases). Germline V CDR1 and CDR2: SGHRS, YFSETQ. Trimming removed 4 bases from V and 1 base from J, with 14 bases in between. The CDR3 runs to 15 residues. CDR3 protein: CASSERGPGNTEAFF. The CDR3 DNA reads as TGCGCCAGCAGCGAGCGGGGGCCGGGGAACACTGAAGCTTTCTTT. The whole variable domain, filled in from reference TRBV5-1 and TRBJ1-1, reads KAGVTQTPRYLIKTRGQQVTLSCSPISGHRSVSWYQQTPGQGLQFLFEYFSETQRNKGNFPGRFSGRQFSNSRSEMNVSTLELGDSALYLCASSERGPGNTEAFFGQGTRLTVV.

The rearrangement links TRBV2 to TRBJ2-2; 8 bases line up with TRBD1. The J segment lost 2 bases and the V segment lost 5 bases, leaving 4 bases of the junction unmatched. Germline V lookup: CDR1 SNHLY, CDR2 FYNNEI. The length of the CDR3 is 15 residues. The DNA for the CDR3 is TGTGCCAGCAGTTATGACAGGGGAAACACCGGGGAGCTGTTTTTT. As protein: CASSYDRGNTGELFF. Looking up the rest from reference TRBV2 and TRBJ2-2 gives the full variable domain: EPEVTQTPSHQVTQMGQEVILRCVPISNHLYFYWYRQILGQKVEFLVSFYNNEISEKSEIFDDQFSVERPDGSNFTLKIRSTKLEDSAMYFCASSYDRGNTGELFFGEGSRLTVL.

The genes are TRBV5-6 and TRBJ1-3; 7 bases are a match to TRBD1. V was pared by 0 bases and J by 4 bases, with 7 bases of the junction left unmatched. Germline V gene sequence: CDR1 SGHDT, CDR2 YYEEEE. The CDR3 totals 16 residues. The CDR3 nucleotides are TGTGCCAGCAGCTTGGGGCCGACAGGGCAAGGAAACACCATATATTTT. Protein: CASSLGPTGQGNTIYF.

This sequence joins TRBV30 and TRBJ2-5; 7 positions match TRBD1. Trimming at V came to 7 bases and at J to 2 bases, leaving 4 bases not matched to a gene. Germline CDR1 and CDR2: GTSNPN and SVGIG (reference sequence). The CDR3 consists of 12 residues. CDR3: CAYQGQQETQYF. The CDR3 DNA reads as TGTGCCTACCAGGGACAGCAAGAGACCCAGTACTTC. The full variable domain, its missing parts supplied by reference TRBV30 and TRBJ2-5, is SQTIHQWPATLVQPVGSPLSLECTVEGTSNPNLYWYRQAAGRGLQLLFYSVGIGQISSEVPQNLSASRPQDRQFILSSKKLLLSDSGFYLCAYQGQQETQYFGPGTRLLVL.

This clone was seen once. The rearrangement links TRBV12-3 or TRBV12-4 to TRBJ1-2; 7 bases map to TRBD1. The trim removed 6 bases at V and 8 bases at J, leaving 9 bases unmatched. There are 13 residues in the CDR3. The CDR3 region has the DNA TGTGCCAGCAGCCCCGACAGGGTAATGGGCTACACCTTC. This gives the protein CASSPDRVMGYTF.

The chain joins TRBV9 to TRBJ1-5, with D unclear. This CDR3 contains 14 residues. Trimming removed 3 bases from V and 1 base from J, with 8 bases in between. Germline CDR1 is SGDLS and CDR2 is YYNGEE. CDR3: CASSGGISNQPQHF. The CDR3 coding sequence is TGTGCCAGCAGCGGAGGTATAAGCAATCAGCCCCAGCATTTT.

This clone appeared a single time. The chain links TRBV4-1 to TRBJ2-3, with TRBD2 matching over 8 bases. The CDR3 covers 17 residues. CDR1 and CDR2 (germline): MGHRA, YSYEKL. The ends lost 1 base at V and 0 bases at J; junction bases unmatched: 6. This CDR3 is CASSQGLVAGSTDTQYF. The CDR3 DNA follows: TGCGCCAGCAGCCAAGGCCTTGTAGCGGGGAGCACAGATACGCAGTATTTT.

The chain's CDR3 is CASSLWTSGGITGETQYF. CDR3 bases: TGTGCCAGCAGCCTTTGGACTAGCGGGGGAATTACGGGGGAGACCCAGTACTTC. The V call is TRBV14, the J call TRBJ2-5; 13 nucleotides align to TRBD2. The CDR3 runs to 18 residues. J gave up 5 bases and V 4 bases, and 13 bases lay outside the gene matches. CDR1 SGHDN and CDR2 FVKESK come from the germline V gene.